A single sample is the source of the 18 T cell receptor beta chains below, sequenced in a study of OX40 agonist ivuxolimab in advanced cancers. Data came from immunoSEQ multiplex PCR; TCRdb stores just in-frame clones and leaves some out. The sample has tens of thousands of clones, around 92% seen once. Sample: CD4+ or CD8+ T cells sorted from blood, taken in a trial of the OX40 agonist ivuxolimab. Receptor source: an adult with an advanced solid tumor such as melanoma, head and neck, liver or kidney cancer.

The rearrangement joins TRBV27 to TRBJ2-5, with D possibly matching TRBD1 (6 bases). The germline V gene has CDR1 MNHEY and CDR2 SMNVEV (reference sequence). The CDR3 length is 14 residues. The V gene lost 6 bases and the J gene lost 5 bases, with 16 bases spanning the gap. The DNA for the CDR3 is TGTGCCAGCAGCTGGGACAATGGACGTGAGACCCAGTACTTC. Residues: CASSWDNGRETQYF.

This clone has a single count. The V gene is TRBV25-1, the J gene TRBJ1-4, with D possibly TRBD1 on 6 matching bases. Germline V lookup: CDR1 MGHDK, CDR2 SYGVNS. The V gene lost 3 bases and the J gene lost 8 bases, with 10 bases spanning the gap. CDR3 length: 13 amino acids. CDR3 loop: CASSDRGKEKLFF. The DNA of the CDR3 is TGTGCCAGCAGTGACAGGGGAAAAGAAAAACTGTTTTTT.

The chain joins TRBV23-1 to TRBJ2-7; D is unresolved. TRBV23-1 falls under the ORF class, with uncertain function. The germline V and J ends were trimmed by 6 bases and 2 bases, with 11 bases remaining between them. There are 13 residues in the CDR3. The CDR3, as DNA: TGCGCCAGCAGGGAAGTAGTCCCCTACGAGCAGTACTTC. Protein sequence: CASREVVPYEQYF.

This chain connects TRBV4-1 to TRBJ1-3, with D perhaps matching TRBD1 (6 bases). CDR1 and CDR2 (germline): MGHRA, YSYEKL. This CDR3 is built from 15 residues. Trimming took 4 bases from V and 2 from J, leaving 12 bases between them. CDR3 amino acids: CASSRDNLAGNTIYF. The CDR3 region has the DNA TGCGCCAGCAGCCGGGACAACTTGGCTGGAAACACCATATATTTT.

V and J are TRBV11-2 and TRBJ2-2, with D perhaps TRBD2 (7 bases). V was shortened by 5 bases and J by 7 bases, with 14 bases between the two germline ends. The germline gives CDR1 SGHAT, CDR2 FQNNGV. The CDR3 has 14 amino acids. CDR3 residues: CASSQSGEGGELFF. Written as DNA, the CDR3 is TGTGCCAGCAGCCAATCAGGGGAGGGCGGGGAGCTGTTTTTT.

The rearrangement uses TRBV11-2 and TRBJ2-3; a possible D gene is TRBD2 (6 bases). Trimming stripped 5 bases from V and 2 bases from J, with 20 bases between. This CDR3 has 17 residues. Germline CDR1 SGHAT, CDR2 FQNNGV. The CDR3 DNA reads TGTGCCAGCAGCCTACACCCACGGGGGACCTACACAGATACGCAGTATTTT. Protein sequence: CASSLHPRGTYTDTQYF.

This chain joins TRBV9 and TRBJ1-6; D not certain. V was shortened by 0 bases and J by 7 bases, with 5 bases between the two germline ends. Germline CDR1 is SGDLS and CDR2 is YYNGEE. The CDR3 consists of 13 residues. In DNA form, the CDR3 reads TGTGCCAGCAGCGTAGGAGACAATTCACCCCTCCACTTT. Protein: CASSVGDNSPLHF.

This clone showed up just once. The chain combines TRBV28 with TRBJ2-7, with D possibly being TRBD1 (6 bases). Germline CDR1 is MDHEN and CDR2 is SYDVKM. This CDR3 has 15 amino acids. Trimming cost V 7 bases and J 4 bases, with 20 bases left between them. The DNA of the CDR3 is TGTGCCAGCACCGCCGGGCAGGGGCCGAGGTACGAGCAGTACTTC. Its protein product is CASTAGQGPRYEQYF.

On this clone itself: This sample also contains other DNA sequences that code for the same CDR3. The chain recombines TRBV5-1 with TRBJ1-1; no reliable D call. Trimming cost V 0 bases and J 1 base, with 7 bases left between them. The CDR3 sequence is 14 residues long. In germline, CDR1 is SGHRS, CDR2 YFSETQ. CDR3 loop: CASSLALGNTEAFF. The CDR3 coding sequence is TGCGCCAGCAGCTTGGCCTTGGGGAACACTGAAGCTTTCTTT. Based on the CDR3 plus reference TRBV5-1 and TRBJ1-1, the full variable domain is KAGVTQTPRYLIKTRGQQVTLSCSPISGHRSVSWYQQTPGQGLQFLFEYFSETQRNKGNFPGRFSGRQFSNSRSEMNVSTLELGDSALYLCASSLALGNTEAFFGQGTRLTVV.

The gene calls are TRBV4-3 and TRBJ1-2; D perhaps matches TRBD1 (5 bases). The CDR3 contains 15 residues. Between the trimmed V and J ends, which lost 1 base and 8 bases, there was a span of 17 bases. Germline V CDR1 and CDR2: LGHNA, YSLEER. The CDR3 coding sequence is TGCGCCAGCAGCCAAGTGCACGGGGGGATTTGGGGCTACACCTTC. It yields the protein CASSQVHGGIWGYTF.

The rearrangement joins TRBV15 to TRBJ2-5; 9 bases are shared with TRBD1. This CDR3 spans 16 amino acids. V gave up 0 bases and J gave up 3 bases; unmatched junction bases: 5. CDR1 is LNHNV, CDR2 YYDKDF, per germline (reference sequence). The CDR3 DNA follows: TGTGCCACCAGCAGAGAACGACAGGGGGTAGAAGAGACCCAGTACTTC. Encoded protein: CATSRERQGVEETQYF.

V is TRBV5-4 and J is TRBJ2-7; D may be TRBD1 (6 bases). The V gene lost 1 base and the J gene lost 3 bases, with 14 bases spanning the gap. The CDR3 consists of 15 residues. The germline V gene encodes CDR1 SGHNT and CDR2 YYREEE (reference sequence). The CDR3 region is CASSLPWGPYYEQYF. The CDR3 bases are TGTGCCAGCAGCTTGCCGTGGGGGCCCTACTACGAGCAGTACTTC.

V usage is TRBV5-1 and J usage is TRBJ1-2; tentatively, D is TRBD1 (5 bases). The CDR3 length is 19 residues. V was clipped by 2 bases and J by 2 bases, with 25 bases between them. The germline V gene has CDR1 SGHRS and CDR2 YFSETQ. CDR3 loop: CASSFLGALEGTANYGYTF. The CDR3 coding sequence is TGCGCCAGCAGCTTCTTGGGAGCCTTAGAGGGGACGGCAAACTATGGCTACACCTTC.

The V gene is TRBV9, the J gene TRBJ2-1; maybe TRBD1 (5 bases). V was pared by 3 bases and J by 7 bases, with 14 bases between. This CDR3 contains 14 residues. Per the germline V gene, CDR1 is SGDLS and CDR2 is YYNGEE. The CDR3 nucleotides are TGTGCCAGCAGCGGAAATGGTAGGGGTAATGAGCAGTTCTTC. Translation gives CASSGNGRGNEQFF. Together with reference TRBV9 and TRBJ2-1, the CDR3 gives the full variable domain: DSGVTQTPKHLITATGQRVTLRCSPRSGDLSVYWYQQSLDQGLQFLIQYYNGEERAKGNILERFSAQQFPDLHSELNLSSLELGDSALYFCASSGNGRGNEQFFGPGTRLTVL.

The CDR3 DNA follows: TGTGCCAGCACCATCTCGGCGGGGGGCGTGTACGAGCAGTACTTC. Amino acid sequence: CASTISAGGVYEQYF. This sequence joins TRBV27 and TRBJ2-5, with 8 bases identical to TRBD2. Near its end, the DNA agrees better with TRBJ2-7, so the J call may be wrong. The germline gives CDR1 MNHEY, CDR2 SMNVEV (reference sequence). This CDR3 spans 15 amino acids.

The chain carries TRBV7-9 and TRBJ1-2; 9 bases are shared with TRBD1. The germline CDR1 and CDR2 sequences are SEHNR and FQNEAQ (reference sequence). This CDR3 region has 14 residues. V lost 5 bases to trimming and J lost 4 bases; unmatched junction nucleotides: 5. The CDR3 loop is CASSLQGASYGYTF. In DNA, the CDR3 is TGTGCCAGCAGCCTACAGGGGGCGAGCTATGGCTACACCTTC.

The chain couples TRBV7-8 to TRBJ2-7, with 8 bases lining up with TRBD1. Germline CDR1 is SGHVS and CDR2 is FQNEAQ. The CDR3 is 13 amino acids. V was clipped by 7 bases and J by 7 bases; unmatched bases: 9. The CDR3 DNA sequence: TGTGCCAGCACCGTGGACAGGGCTTGGGAGCAGTACTTC. Protein sequence: CASTVDRAWEQYF.

The gene calls are TRBV13 and TRBJ2-5; TRBD1 matches at 7 bases. V lost 0 bases to trimming and J lost 2 bases; unmatched junction nucleotides: 0. The CDR3 length is 14 residues. Germline V gene lookup returns CDR1 PRHDT and CDR2 FYEKMQ (reference sequence). The CDR3 is CASSLGRGQETQYF. CDR3 nucleotides: TGTGCCAGCAGCTTAGGCAGGGGGCAAGAGACCCAGTACTTC.